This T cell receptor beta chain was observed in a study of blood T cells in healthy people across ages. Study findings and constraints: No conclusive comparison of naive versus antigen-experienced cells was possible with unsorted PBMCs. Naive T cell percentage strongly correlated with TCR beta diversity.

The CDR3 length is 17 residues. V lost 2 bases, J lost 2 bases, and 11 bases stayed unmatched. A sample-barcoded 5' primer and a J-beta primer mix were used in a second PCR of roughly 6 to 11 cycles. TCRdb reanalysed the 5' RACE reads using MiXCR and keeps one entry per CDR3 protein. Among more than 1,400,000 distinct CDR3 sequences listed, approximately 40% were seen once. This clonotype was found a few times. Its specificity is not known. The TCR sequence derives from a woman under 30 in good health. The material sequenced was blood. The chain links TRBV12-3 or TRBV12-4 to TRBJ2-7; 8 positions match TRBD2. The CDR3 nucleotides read TGTGCCAGCAGTTTAAGGGGGTCTAGCGGGTTCCCCTACGAGCAGTACTTC. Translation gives CASSLRGSSGFPYEQYF.